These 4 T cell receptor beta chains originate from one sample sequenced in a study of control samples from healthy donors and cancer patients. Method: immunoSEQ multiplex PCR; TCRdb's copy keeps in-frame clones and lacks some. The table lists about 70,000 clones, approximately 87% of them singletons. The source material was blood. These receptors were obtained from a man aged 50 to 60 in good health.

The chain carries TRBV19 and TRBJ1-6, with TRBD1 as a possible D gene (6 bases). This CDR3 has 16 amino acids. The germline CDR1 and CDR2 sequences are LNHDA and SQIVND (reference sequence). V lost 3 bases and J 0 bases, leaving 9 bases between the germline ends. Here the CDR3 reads CASSMEGGSYNSPLHF. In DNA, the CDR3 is TGTGCCAGTAGTATGGAGGGGGGCTCCTATAATTCACCCCTCCACTTT. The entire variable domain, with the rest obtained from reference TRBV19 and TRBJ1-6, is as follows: DGGITQSPKYLFRKEGQNVTLSCEQNLNHDAMYWYRQDPGQGLRLIYYSQIVNDFQKGDIAEGYSVSREKKESFPLTVTSAQKNPTAFYLCASSMEGGSYNSPLHFGNGTRLTVT.

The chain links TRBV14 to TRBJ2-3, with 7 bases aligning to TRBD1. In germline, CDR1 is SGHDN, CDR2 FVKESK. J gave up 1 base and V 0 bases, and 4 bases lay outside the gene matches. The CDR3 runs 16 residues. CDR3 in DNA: TGTGCCAGCAGCCAAGAACAGGGGTTTGGCACAGATACGCAGTATTTT. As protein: CASSQEQGFGTDTQYF.

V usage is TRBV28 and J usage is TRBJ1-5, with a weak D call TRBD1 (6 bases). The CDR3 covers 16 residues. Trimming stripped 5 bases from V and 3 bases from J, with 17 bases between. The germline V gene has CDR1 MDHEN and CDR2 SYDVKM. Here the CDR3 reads CASSPIRGGLNQPQHF. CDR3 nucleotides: TGTGCCAGCAGTCCTATTCGAGGGGGACTCAATCAGCCCCAGCATTTT.

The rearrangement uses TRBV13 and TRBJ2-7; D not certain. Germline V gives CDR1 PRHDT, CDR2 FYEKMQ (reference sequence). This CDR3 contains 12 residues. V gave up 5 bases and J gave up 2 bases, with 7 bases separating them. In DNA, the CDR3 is TGTGCCAGCAGCCCTGGGACCTACGAGCAGTACTTC. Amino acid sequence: CASSPGTYEQYF. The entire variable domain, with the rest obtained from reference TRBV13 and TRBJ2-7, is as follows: AAGVIQSPRHLIKEKRETATLKCYPIPRHDTVYWYQQGPGQDPQFLISFYEKMQSDKGSIPDRFSAQQFSDYHSELNMSSLELGDSALYFCASSPGTYEQYFGPGTRLTVT.